The present entry profiles one T cell receptor (beta chain) with its context. The data stem from a study of blood T cell repertoires in COVID-19. CDR3 size: 14 residues. J gave up 2 bases and V 3 bases, and 1 base lay outside the gene matches. Germline V gene lookup returns CDR1 SEHNR and CDR2 FQNEAQ (reference sequence). Method: immunoSEQ multiplex PCR; TCRdb's copy keeps in-frame clones and lacks some. Seen here are 56,000 or so clones, about 91% observed once, and the top ten hold around 6.9%. The sequence came from a man aged 45-60 years with active COVID-19. Source material: peripheral blood. The chain recombines TRBV7-9 with TRBJ2-7; 10 bases align to TRBD1. For the CDR3, the DNA is TGTGCCAGCAGCTTGGGACAGGGGACCTACGAGCAGTACTTC. Protein product: CASSLGQGTYEQYF.